This T cell receptor (beta chain) was profiled in a study of response to subunit inactivated influenza vaccine. Overall study findings and caveats: Few new T cells, the authors suggested, are recruited by each seasonal influenza vaccination.

This CDR3 spans 15 amino acids. The V end lost 2 bases, the J end lost 1 base, and 10 bases lay between the germline ends. In germline, CDR1 is SGHRS, CDR2 YFSETQ. In TCRdb, the RT-PCR reads were re-called with MiXCR into one record per CDR3 protein. The sample lists hundreds of thousands of distinct CDR3 sequences, approximately 15% seen once, with less than 4% in the top ten. This clonotype was observed once. The antigen remains undetermined. The receptor comes from a man aged 50 to 75 who received an inactivated influenza vaccine. The sample was CD4+ T cells sorted from PBMCs, taken about 24 months after vaccination. The rearrangement links TRBV5-1 to TRBJ2-1; the D gene is possibly TRBD1 (6 bases). The DNA for the CDR3 is TGCGCCAGCAGCTTCGGGACACAATCCTACAATGAGCAGTTCTTC. As protein: CASSFGTQSYNEQFF.